One and the same sample provided the 2 T cell receptor beta chains below, sequenced in a study of neoadjuvant anti-PD-1 for oral cavity cancer. TCRdb's table, derived via immunoSEQ multiplex PCR, lists solely in-frame clones and lacks some. The profile shows nearly 15,000 clones, about 44% of them singletons. The time point is: after neoadjuvant nivolumab, at surgical resection. Sequences were derived from tumor tissue, sampled after nivolumab (anti-PD-1) treatment. Receptor source: a person aged 35-79 years with oral cavity squamous cell carcinoma.

The chain combines TRBV6-6 with TRBJ2-7; perhaps TRBD2 as D (6 bases). Trimming shortened V by 8 bases and J by 3 bases, and 17 bases separated the two germline ends. In germline, CDR1 is MNHNY, CDR2 SVGAGI (reference sequence). There are 14 residues in the CDR3. Here the CDR3 reads CASGDIGRNYEQYF. Written as DNA, the CDR3 is TGTGCCAGCGGAGACATAGGGAGGAACTACGAGCAGTACTTC.

CDR3 nucleotides: TGCGCCAGCAGTCCCGTACAGGGAGGCACAGATACGCAGTATTTT. It encodes CASSPVQGGTDTQYF. The chain recombines TRBV10-2 with TRBJ2-3, with D perhaps matching TRBD1 (6 bases). Trimming stripped 5 bases from V and 1 base from J, with 13 bases between. The CDR3 is 15 amino acids. From germline, CDR1 is WSHSY and CDR2 SAAADI.